A single count supports the clone carrying this T cell receptor beta chain. Its specificity is not known. CDR3 size: 12 residues. In germline, CDR1 is MDHEN, CDR2 SYDVKM. The ends lost 10 bases at V and 6 bases at J; junction bases unmatched: 6. The data are from a study of T cell repertoires in cytomegalovirus infection. Study context: TCR beta signatures that were public indicated CMV infection and matching HLA type.

Whole-study results and caveats: HLA-C-restricted, CMV-specific TCR beta clonotypes were dominant ex vivo. Totalled public TCR beta family frequency picked out people who carried CMV plus the relevant HLA.

TCRdb re-derived calls from the reads in MiXCR, one entry per CDR3 protein. This sample has under 250,000 distinct CDR3 sequences, with approximately 6.7% found just once. The sequenced material came from PBMCs. The chain recombines TRBV28 with TRBJ2-3; 8 bases match TRBD1. The TCR sequence derives from a human donor in good health (CMV status not recorded). Some clones in this sample may be carry-over from other donors' samples. As DNA, the CDR3 is TGTGCCACTAACAGGGGGTCCGATACGCAGTATTTT. The encoded protein is CATNRGSDTQYF.